The sequence of this T cell receptor (beta chain) was determined in a study of cytomegalovirus exposure and HLA in healthy donors. The germline V gene encodes CDR1 SQVTM and CDR2 ANQGSEA. V lost 3 bases to trimming and J lost 0 bases; unmatched junction nucleotides: 9. This CDR3 has 16 residues. Repertoires were generated with immunoSEQ multiplex PCR, while TCRdb's copy carries only in-frame clones and drops some. The sample consists of 220,000 or so clones, less than 90% of them appearing once. Sequencing was performed on PBMCs. The TCR sequence derives from a woman under 30 in good health and CMV-seronegative. The J gene is TRBJ1-2, the V gene TRBV29-1, with 8 bases lining up with TRBD1. CDR3 in amino acids: CSVDPLRTGPNYGYTF. The CDR3 nucleotides are TGCAGCGTTGACCCCCTCCGGACAGGGCCTAACTATGGCTACACCTTC.